Listed below are T cell receptor beta chains from one sample, sequenced in a study of T cell repertoires in cytomegalovirus infection. No antigen is known for these receptors. TCRdb ran MiXCR on the reads and lists one entry per CDR3 protein. The table includes about 160,000 distinct CDR3 sequences, about 22% detected once. Sequencing was performed on CD8+ T cells from cultured PBMCs, taken from culture after CMV antigen stimulation. These receptors were obtained from a human donor in good health (CMV status not recorded). Some clones in this sample may be carry-over from other donors' samples. Both conserved end residues are part of each CDR3. Each record gives: J gene, D gene, clone size, V gene, CDR3 protein, CDR3 DNA. The D gene is left open where the match is weak. The size of a clone is reported for some rows only, either as once, few or many, or as a class for expanded clones.

J gene: TRBJ1-2; D gene: -; clone size: -; V gene: TRBV29-1; CDR3 protein: CSVEDGNSYGYTF; CDR3 DNA: TGCAGCGTTGAGGACGGCAACAGCTATGGCTACACCTTC
J gene: TRBJ1-1; D gene: -; clone size: few; V gene: TRBV7-2; CDR3 protein: CASSKGVKGTEAFF; CDR3 DNA: TGTGCCAGCAGCAAAGGGGTAAAGGGCACTGAAGCTTTCTTT
J gene: TRBJ1-4; D gene: -; clone size: -; V gene: TRBV7-6; CDR3 protein: CASSLGSSLRRGKEKLFF; CDR3 DNA: TGTGCCAGCAGCTTAGGGAGTTCCTTGCGGAGAGGAAAAGAAAAACTGTTTTTT
J gene: TRBJ2-2; D gene: -; clone size: -; V gene: TRBV6-2/TRBV6-3; CDR3 protein: CASSTLSGSQRPTGELFF; CDR3 DNA: TGTGCCAGCAGCACCCTCTCCGGATCCCAGCGTCCCACCGGGGAGCTGTTTTTT
J gene: TRBJ1-3; D gene: TRBD1; clone size: -; V gene: TRBV11-2; CDR3 protein: CASSTLTGGRNTIYF; CDR3 DNA: TGTGCCAGCAGCACACTGACAGGGGGCCGAAACACCATATATTTT
J gene: TRBJ2-5; D gene: -; clone size: few; V gene: TRBV11-2; CDR3 protein: CASSSTGETQYF; CDR3 DNA: TGTGCCAGCAGCTCGACTGGAGAGACCCAGTACTTC
J gene: TRBJ2-4; D gene: -; clone size: -; V gene: TRBV7-2; CDR3 protein: CASSQGNIQYF; CDR3 DNA: TGTGCCAGCAGCCAGGGGAACATTCAGTACTTC
J gene: TRBJ1-5; D gene: -; clone size: few; V gene: TRBV30; CDR3 protein: CAWSAASISNQPQHF; CDR3 DNA: TGTGCCTGGAGTGCCGCCAGCATATCAAATCAGCCCCAGCATTTT
J gene: TRBJ2-1; D gene: TRBD1; clone size: -; V gene: TRBV12-3/TRBV12-4; CDR3 protein: CASSLAPGQYFNEQFF; CDR3 DNA: TGTGCCAGCAGTTTGGCGCCGGGACAGTACTTCAATGAGCAGTTCTTC
J gene: TRBJ2-5; D gene: -; clone size: -; V gene: TRBV3-1; CDR3 protein: CASSQGPGAGETQYF; CDR3 DNA: TGTGCCAGCAGCCAAGGTCCGGGGGCCGGGGAGACCCAGTACTTC
J gene: TRBJ1-3; D gene: -; clone size: -; V gene: TRBV7-9; CDR3 protein: CASSLAGDDTIYF; CDR3 DNA: TGTGCCAGCAGCTTAGCGGGGGACGACACCATATATTTT
J gene: TRBJ1-4; D gene: TRBD1; clone size: few; V gene: TRBV6-8; CDR3 protein: CASSYLTGGEEKLFF; CDR3 DNA: TGTGCCAGCAGTTACTTGACAGGGGGCGAAGAAAAACTGTTTTTT
J gene: TRBJ2-7; D gene: -; clone size: few; V gene: TRBV5-1; CDR3 protein: CASSLAGAEQYF; CDR3 DNA: TGCGCCAGCAGCTTGGCAGGGGCCGAGCAGTACTTC
J gene: TRBJ2-5; D gene: TRBD1; clone size: -; V gene: TRBV12-3/TRBV12-4; CDR3 protein: CASRPGQGVFTPQETQYF; CDR3 DNA: TGTGCCAGCAGACCGGGACAGGGTGTTTTTACGCCCCAAGAGACCCAGTACTTC
J gene: TRBJ2-3; D gene: -; clone size: -; V gene: TRBV12-3/TRBV12-4; CDR3 protein: CASSLGGADTDTQYF; CDR3 DNA: TGTGCCAGCAGTTTAGGGGGGGCCGACACAGATACGCAGTATTTT
J gene: TRBJ2-5; D gene: TRBD2; clone size: -; V gene: TRBV7-9; CDR3 protein: CASSRLAGVKYQETQYF; CDR3 DNA: TGTGCCAGCAGCCGACTAGCGGGGGTGAAGTACCAAGAGACCCAGTACTTC
J gene: TRBJ1-3; D gene: TRBD1; clone size: many; V gene: TRBV7-2; CDR3 protein: CASSSGTGSGNTIYF; CDR3 DNA: TGTGCCAGCAGCTCCGGGACAGGCTCTGGAAACACCATATATTTT
J gene: TRBJ1-2; D gene: TRBD1; clone size: -; V gene: TRBV7-6; CDR3 protein: CASSQGQGPLTF; CDR3 DNA: TGTGCCAGCAGCCAGGGACAGGGCCCGCTCACCTTC
J gene: TRBJ1-2; D gene: -; clone size: -; V gene: TRBV14; CDR3 protein: CASSQELTGNYGYTF; CDR3 DNA: TGTGCCAGCAGCCAAGAACTCACAGGGAACTATGGCTACACCTTC